These 5 T cell receptor beta chains were sequenced from one sample in a study of human T cells and chemical hapten exposure. Using its own MiXCR run on the RACE reads, TCRdb lists one record per CDR3 protein. The table includes around 40,000 distinct CDR3 sequences, roughly 13% detected once. Time point specified: patch test 3, about 24 weeks after DPC sensitization. Noted treatment: therapeutic diphenylcyclopropenone sensitization with weekly scalp DPC. It was from unfractionated whole blood that total RNA was extracted. This specimen was whole blood, taken in connection with sensitization to the hapten diphenylcyclopropenone (DPC). These receptors were collected from a middle-aged woman with alopecia areata. Some clones in this sample may be carry-over from other donors' samples.

The V call is TRBV6-5, the J call TRBJ2-5, with 8 nucleotides matching TRBD1. This CDR3 comprises 15 residues. Trimming cost V 5 bases and J 7 bases; bases outside gene matches: 12. Per germline, CDR1 MNHEY and CDR2 SVGAGI. The CDR3 region has the DNA TGTGCCAGCAGTCCGACAGGGGAGAGAGATGGGACCCAGTACTTC. Amino acids: CASSPTGERDGTQYF.

A few counts support this clonotype. This sequence joins TRBV20-1 and TRBJ2-1, with D perhaps TRBD2 (5 bases). This CDR3 contains 13 residues. Trimming took 5 bases from V and 6 from J, leaving 14 bases between them. CDR1 is DFQATT and CDR2 is SNEGSKA in the germline V gene (reference sequence). The chain's CDR3 is CSAVAGVRNEQFF. Written as DNA, the CDR3 is TGCAGTGCTGTGGCGGGCGTCCGCAATGAGCAGTTCTTC.

This clonotype has at least ten counts. The V and J genes are TRBV2 and TRBJ1-4; D may be TRBD1 (6 bases). Looked up from germline, CDR1 is SNHLY and CDR2 is FYNNEI. Trimming took 4 bases from V and 4 from J, leaving 16 bases between them. There are 16 residues in the CDR3. The CDR3 coding sequence is TGTGCCAGCAGTGCAATCACCGGGACACATAATGAAAAACTGTTTTTT. It encodes CASSAITGTHNEKLFF.

This clonotype was observed many times. The V and J genes are TRBV7-9 and TRBJ2-7, with a tentative D call TRBD1 (5 bases). Germline CDR1 is SEHNR and CDR2 is FQNEAQ (reference sequence). The CDR3 extends over 12 amino acids. The germline V and J ends were trimmed by 5 bases and 3 bases, with 8 bases remaining between them. DNA of the CDR3: TGTGCCAGCAGCGCGCAGGGCTACGAGCAGTACTTC. It is translated as CASSAQGYEQYF.

V gene TRBV28 combines with J gene TRBJ2-5, with D unclear. The germline gives CDR1 MDHEN, CDR2 SYDVKM. With 2 bases removed from V and 5 bases from J, the gap between germline ends came to 9 bases. CDR3 length: 13 residues. The CDR3 spells CASSLPATETQYF. The CDR3 region has the DNA TGTGCCAGCAGTTTACCAGCCACGGAGACCCAGTACTTC.